These 8 T cell receptor beta chains were all obtained from the same sample, sequenced in a study of blood T cell repertoires in COVID-19. Assay used: immunoSEQ multiplex PCR; TCRdb lists only in-frame clones, some missing. This repertoire shows over 10,000 clones, approximately 91% found once; its top ten account for 11% to 15%. The sequenced sample consisted of peripheral blood. Receptors originate from a human donor in a cohort sampled during active COVID-19.

The rearrangement links TRBV28 to TRBJ1-3; TRBD1 matches 10 bases. V trimming: 5 bases; J trimming: 4 bases; junction bases outside the gene matches: 8. This CDR3 is built from 16 residues. CDR1 and CDR2 from the germline V gene are MDHEN and SYDVKM. Here the CDR3 DNA reads TGTGCCAGCAGTCCCAGACCGGGACAGGGGGGAAACACCATATATTTT. Translation: CASSPRPGQGGNTIYF. Based on the CDR3 plus reference TRBV28 and TRBJ1-3, the full variable domain is DVKVTQSSRYLVKRTGEKVFLECVQDMDHENMFWYRQDPGLGLRLIYFSYDVKMKEKGDIPEGYSVSREKKERFSLILESASTNQTSMYLCASSPRPGQGGNTIYFGEGSWLTVV.

The rearrangement links TRBV28 to TRBJ2-6; TRBD1 aligns across 7 bases. V dropped 8 bases and J dropped 0; count of bases not matched to a gene: 10. CDR1 and CDR2 from the germline V gene are MDHEN and SYDVKM. The CDR3 is made up of 17 amino acids. DNA for the CDR3: TGTGCCAGCTGGTCGGCAGGGGGAGTCTCTGGGGCCAACGTCCTGACTTTC. Translated: CASWSAGGVSGANVLTF. Full variable domain (remainder filled in from reference TRBV28 and TRBJ2-6): DVKVTQSSRYLVKRTGEKVFLECVQDMDHENMFWYRQDPGLGLRLIYFSYDVKMKEKGDIPEGYSVSREKKERFSLILESASTNQTSMYLCASWSAGGVSGANVLTFGAGSRLTVL.

The chain carries TRBV15 and TRBJ2-7, with D possibly matching TRBD1 (6 bases). Trimming took off 8 bases at V and 2 bases at J, with 19 bases between the two ends. The germline V gene encodes CDR1 LNHNV and CDR2 YYDKDF (reference sequence). The CDR3 has 15 residues. CDR3 sequence (DNA): TGTGCCACCGGACCTCTGGGGGACACACCCTACGAGCAGTACTTC. Encoded protein: CATGPLGDTPYEQYF.

The V and J genes are TRBV28 and TRBJ1-4; D call uncertain. The V and J ends lost 5 bases and 2 bases respectively, with 18 bases between them. The CDR3 sequence is 17 residues long. Germline assignment: CDR1 MDHEN and CDR2 SYDVKM. DNA for the CDR3: TGTGCCAGCAGTCCAACCCGAGGGAGGGTTACTAATGAAAAACTGTTTTTT. This sequence encodes CASSPTRGRVTNEKLFF.

V and J are TRBV27 and TRBJ1-2; 10 positions match TRBD1. Germline V CDR1 and CDR2: MNHEY, SMNVEV (reference sequence). The ends lost 1 base at V and 4 bases at J; junction bases unmatched: 3. This CDR3 region has 15 residues. The CDR3 reads CASSLYGTGAYGYTF. The CDR3 coding sequence is TGTGCCAGCAGTTTATATGGGACAGGGGCCTATGGCTACACCTTC.

The genes are TRBV28 and TRBJ2-7, with TRBD1 matching 9 bases. The CDR3 is 17 residues long. V lost 6 bases to trimming and J lost 3 bases; unmatched junction nucleotides: 15. The V gene's germline CDR1 is MDHEN and CDR2 SYDVKM. The CDR3 DNA reads as TGTGCCAGCAGGCCGGGACAGGGCCACAACCTCGGCTACGAGCAGTACTTC. Translated, it gives CASRPGQGHNLGYEQYF.

V usage is TRBV25-1 and J usage is TRBJ2-3; no definite D call. V gave up 7 bases and J gave up 5 bases, with 10 bases separating them. The germline gives CDR1 MGHDK, CDR2 SYGVNS. The CDR3 contains 12 residues. The CDR3 DNA reads TGTGCCAGCACTTCTAGGATAGATACGCAGTATTTT. This sequence encodes CASTSRIDTQYF.

The V and J genes are TRBV4-1 and TRBJ2-3; maybe TRBD2 (6 bases). The CDR3 contains 17 residues. From germline, CDR1 is MGHRA and CDR2 YSYEKL. Trimming pared 0 bases from V and 3 bases from J, leaving 16 bases between. DNA for the CDR3: TGCGCCAGCAGCCAAGACGTCGGGGGACTCCTAACAGATACGCAGTATTTT. This codes for CASSQDVGGLLTDTQYF.